This T cell receptor beta chain was observed in a study of identical twins. Study-wide results and limits: The study found that models underestimated out-of-frame TCR alpha sharing in monozygotic twins.

TCRdb ran MiXCR on the 5' RACE reads and lists one entry per CDR3 protein. The sample carries roughly 290,000 distinct CDR3 sequences, roughly 9% recorded once. Comment on this clonotype: Its target is unknown.

V was trimmed by 4 bases and J by 3 bases, leaving 12 bases between them. The CDR3 consists of 15 residues. Per germline, CDR1 SNHLY and CDR2 FYNNEI. These data are also associated with another study on yellow fever vaccine responses in identical twins.

The source material was CD8+ T cells sorted from blood. This TCR derives from a woman younger than 35 in good health. The chain uses TRBV2 and TRBJ2-2; D is perhaps TRBD1 (6 bases). CDR3 residues: CASSGQGRDTGELFF. Here the CDR3 DNA reads TGTGCCAGCAGTGGCCAGGGGCGGGACACCGGGGAGCTGTTTTTT.